A single sample gave rise to the 29 T cell receptor beta chains below, sequenced in a study of T-cell memory formation after mild COVID-19 (dated by TCRdb to 2020 to 2022). The library was prepared using 5' RACE. The data were produced on an Illumina NovaSeq 6000. The public reads were reanalyzed by TCRdb: fastp trimming at Q25, MiXCR alignment, in-frame beta chains only. A single entry per CDR3 protein holds the most common genes and DNA from its merged rows. Present in this sample are roughly 130,000 distinct CDR3 sequences, over 15% of which were seen just once. The top ten hold approximately 5.2% of the sample. Material: PBMCs or a T cell subset sorted from them (not recorded which). These TCRs come from a man younger than 35 who had mild COVID-19 (a few samples of this study predate the infection). The sample titles of this study are shuffled in the database, so cell type and time point are left out; the donor was told from shared clones.

J is TRBJ2-7 and V is TRBV2, with a weak D call TRBD1 (5 bases). This CDR3 has 12 amino acids. Deletions cut 6 bases from V and 6 bases from J, with 12 bases between. Looked up from germline, CDR1 is SNHLY and CDR2 is FYNNEI. The CDR3 sequence is CASRVRVGEQYV. The CDR3 coding sequence is TGTGCCAGCAGGGTCAGGGTGGGCGAGCAGTACGTC.

The V and J genes are TRBV19 and TRBJ1-5; no clear D gene. Trimming left V 4 bases short and J 4 bases short, with 5 bases between. The CDR3 runs to 12 residues. Germline assignment: CDR1 LNHDA and CDR2 SQIVND (reference sequence). CDR3 loop: CASSTDNQPQHF. The CDR3 DNA follows: TGTGCCAGTAGTACCGATAATCAGCCCCAGCATTTT. The full variable domain, completed using reference TRBV19 and TRBJ1-5, is DGGITQSPKYLFRKEGQNVTLSCEQNLNHDAMYWYRQDPGQGLRLIYYSQIVNDFQKGDIAEGYSVSREKKESFPLTVTSAQKNPTAFYLCASSTDNQPQHFGDGTRLSIL.

The chain recombines TRBV9 with TRBJ2-2; no definite D call. Trimming cost V 0 bases and J 2 bases, with 11 bases left between them. CDR1 SGDLS and CDR2 YYNGEE come from the germline V gene. CDR3 size: 16 residues. CDR3 protein: CASSVAPGTNTGELFF. Here the CDR3 DNA reads TGTGCCAGCAGCGTAGCTCCCGGTACAAACACCGGGGAGCTGTTTTTT.

The V call is TRBV7-3, the J call TRBJ2-5; no clear D gene. This CDR3 has 13 residues. Germline values: CDR1 SGHTA, CDR2 FQGTGA. V was cut by 2 bases and J by 5 bases, with 9 bases left in between. Written as DNA, the CDR3 is TGTGCCAGCAGCTTATCCGGGCGGGAGACCCAGTACTTC. Protein: CASSLSGRETQYF.

V gene TRBV7-2 combines with J gene TRBJ2-1, with 11 bases fitting TRBD2. CDR3 length: 16 residues. Trimming at V came to 3 bases and at J to 7 bases, leaving 8 bases not matched to a gene. Per germline, CDR1 SGHTA and CDR2 FQGNSA. CDR3 sequence: CASSFSGGAIVNEQFF. For the CDR3, the DNA is TGTGCCAGCAGCTTTAGCGGGGGGGCCATAGTAAATGAGCAGTTCTTC. The variable domain in full, with the rest retrieved from reference TRBV7-2 and TRBJ2-1, is GAGVSQSPSNKVTEKGKDVELRCDPISGHTALYWYRQSLGQGLEFLIYFQGNSAPDKSGLPSDRFSAERTGGSVSTLTIQRTQQEDSAVYLCASSFSGGAIVNEQFFGPGTRLTVL.

The chain joins TRBV5-1 to TRBJ2-2; TRBD2 aligns across 14 bases. The CDR3 length is 18 residues. The V gene's germline CDR1 is SGHRS and CDR2 YFSETQ. V shed 3 bases and J 0 bases; nucleotides not matched to a gene: 4. In DNA form, the CDR3 reads TGCGCCAGCAGCTGGGGGACTAGCGGGGGCCCGAACACCGGGGAGCTGTTTTTT. It codes for CASSWGTSGGPNTGELFF.

The V gene is TRBV7-6, the J gene TRBJ2-2, with D perhaps TRBD1 (5 bases). Germline CDR1 SGHVS, CDR2 FNYEAQ. The V and J ends lost 5 bases and 3 bases respectively, with 13 bases between them. The CDR3 has 15 amino acids. The CDR3 region has the DNA TGTGCCAGCAGCAGCAGGGTCGCGGACACCGGGGAGCTGTTTTTT. The encoded protein is CASSSRVADTGELFF.

V is TRBV4-1 and J is TRBJ2-1, with 9 bases identical to TRBD2. Trimming removed 0 bases from V and 9 bases from J; junction bases left unmatched: 12. From germline, CDR1 is MGHRA and CDR2 YSYEKL. There are 17 residues in the CDR3. DNA of the CDR3: TGCGCCAGCAGCCAAGAGGTCCCAGCGGGGGGACTTGGTGAGCAGTTCTTC. It is translated as CASSQEVPAGGLGEQFF.

V is TRBV9 and J is TRBJ2-3; the D gene is possibly TRBD2 (5 bases). This CDR3 spans 14 amino acids. Germline V lookup: CDR1 SGDLS, CDR2 YYNGEE. The V end lost 1 base, the J end lost 4 bases, and 10 bases lay between the germline ends. The CDR3 nucleotides read TGTGCCAGCAGCGTACGAGGGATGGCAGATACGCAGTATTTT. Residues: CASSVRGMADTQYF.

This clonotype was observed a handful of times. The V gene is TRBV24-1, the J gene TRBJ2-2; tentatively, D is TRBD2 (6 bases). V lost 4 bases to trimming and J lost 2 bases, with 10 bases between them. CDR3 length: 15 amino acids. Per germline, CDR1 KGHDR and CDR2 SFDVKD. Here the CDR3 reads CATSDPGGNTGELFF. For the CDR3, the DNA is TGTGCCACCAGTGACCCCGGGGGTAACACCGGGGAGCTGTTTTTT.

This clonotype was seen a handful of times. The J gene is TRBJ1-2, the V gene TRBV4-1, with D maybe TRBD1 (6 bases). The ends were cut back, 2 bases at V and 6 bases at J, with 19 bases in the middle. The germline CDR1 and CDR2 sequences are MGHRA and YSYEKL. This CDR3 is 16 amino acids long. This CDR3 is CASSQPLTGMKDGYTF. The CDR3 DNA reads as TGCGCCAGCAGCCAACCCCTTACAGGGATGAAGGATGGCTACACCTTC.

This clonotype has more than one count but fewer than ten. The chain has TRBV2 and TRBJ2-2, with D tentatively TRBD1 (5 bases). This CDR3 contains 14 residues. CDR1 and CDR2 from the germline V gene are SNHLY and FYNNEI. Trimming removed 8 bases from V and 4 bases from J, with 14 bases in between. CDR3 residues: CASLSSGLTGELFF. As DNA, the CDR3 is TGTGCCAGCTTGAGTTCAGGGCTCACCGGGGAGCTGTTTTTT. Full variable domain (rest looked up from reference TRBV2 and TRBJ2-2): EPEVTQTPSHQVTQMGQEVILRCVPISNHLYFYWYRQILGQKVEFLVSFYNNEISEKSEIFDDQFSVERPDGSNFTLKIRSTKLEDSAMYFCASLSSGLTGELFFGEGSRLTVL.

The V call is TRBV4-3, the J call TRBJ2-7; D may be TRBD2 (6 bases). The germline gives CDR1 LGHNA, CDR2 YSLEER. Trimming shortened V by 1 base and J by 4 bases, and 17 bases separated the two germline ends. The CDR3 is made up of 16 amino acids. CDR3 coding DNA: TGCGCCAGCAGCCAAGTGTCTGGGGGGTTCGGGTACGAGCAGTACTTC. Its protein product is CASSQVSGGFGYEQYF.

This clonotype was recorded many times. The genes are TRBV5-6 and TRBJ1-1; no reliable D call. The CDR3 sequence is 11 residues long. The ends were cut back, 5 bases at V and 3 bases at J, with 5 bases in the middle. Germline assignment: CDR1 SGHDT and CDR2 YYEEEE. Here the CDR3 reads CASRRDTEAFF. In DNA form, the CDR3 reads TGTGCCAGCAGGAGGGACACTGAAGCTTTCTTT.

This clonotype was picked up a small number of times. This chain uses TRBV12-5 with TRBJ2-1; 8 bases fit TRBD1. There are 16 residues in the CDR3. From germline, CDR1 is LGHNT and CDR2 FRNRAP. The ends lost 7 bases at V and 2 bases at J; junction bases unmatched: 10. In DNA form, the CDR3 reads TGTGCTAGTGCCAAGACGGGACAGGCAACCTACAATGAGCAGTTCTTC. It yields the protein CASAKTGQATYNEQFF.

This sequence joins TRBV9 and TRBJ2-1; 11 bases agree with TRBD1. The ends lost 0 bases at V and 9 bases at J; junction bases unmatched: 5. This CDR3 is built from 15 residues. CDR1 and CDR2 from the germline V gene are SGDLS and YYNGEE. The DNA of the CDR3 is TGTGCCAGCAGCGTAGGTGGGACAGGGGGAGGTGAGCAGTTCTTC. Translating gives CASSVGGTGGGEQFF.

This clonotype was picked up a small number of times. CDR3 bases: TGTGCCAGCAGCCTGCGAACTAGCGGCCCAGAGACCCAGTACTTC. This translates into CASSLRTSGPETQYF. This sequence joins TRBV7-9 and TRBJ2-5; 8 positions agree with TRBD2. CDR1 is SEHNR and CDR2 is FQNEAQ in the germline V gene (reference sequence). The CDR3 has 15 amino acids. Unmatched junction bases numbered 9, after V lost 5 bases and J lost 4 bases.

This sequence joins TRBV18 and TRBJ1-1; the D gene is possibly TRBD1 (5 bases). Germline CDR1 KGHSH, CDR2 LQKENI. The CDR3 totals 15 residues. Trimming took off 1 base at V and 1 base at J, with 10 bases between the two ends. For the CDR3, the DNA is TGTGCCAGCTCACCACTAGGGGACGGGAACACTGAAGCTTTCTTT. This codes for CASSPLGDGNTEAFF.

The gene calls are TRBV19 and TRBJ1-2; D is unresolved. The CDR3 consists of 15 residues. The germline gives CDR1 LNHDA, CDR2 SQIVND (reference sequence). Deletions cut 4 bases from V and 6 bases from J, with 18 bases between. The CDR3 DNA reads as TGTGCCAGTAGTAATCCCAATGTTGGTATTCATGGCTACACCTTC. Its protein product is CASSNPNVGIHGYTF.

This clonotype was counted only a few times. The CDR3 is CASSQDGSQGKLFF. CDR3 sequence (DNA): TGCGCCAGCAGCCAAGACGGGTCCCAGGGAAAACTGTTTTTT. The V call is TRBV4-3, the J call TRBJ1-4, with D maybe TRBD1 (5 bases). Between the trimmed V and J ends, which lost 0 bases and 10 bases, there was a span of 12 bases. Germline assignment: CDR1 LGHNA and CDR2 YSLEER. The CDR3 spans 14 residues.

The J gene is TRBJ2-7, the V gene TRBV27, with 8 bases matching TRBD1. V dropped 6 bases and J dropped 3; count of bases not matched to a gene: 7. CDR3 length: 14 amino acids. Looked up from germline, CDR1 is MNHEY and CDR2 is SMNVEV (reference sequence). This CDR3 is CASSPTTGGYEQYV. The CDR3 coding sequence is TGTGCCAGCAGCCCAACCACAGGGGGCTACGAGCAGTACGTC.

This clonotype showed up just a few times. This sequence joins TRBV28 and TRBJ1-6; D call uncertain. Deletions cut 6 bases from V and 14 bases from J, with 14 bases between. Germline V lookup: CDR1 MDHEN, CDR2 SYDVKM. The CDR3 extends over 12 amino acids. CDR3 nucleotide sequence: TGTGCCAGCAGCACCCGCGGGATCACCCTCCACTTT. The encoded protein is CASSTRGITLHF.

The chain joins TRBV11-2 to TRBJ2-3; D is unresolved. V lost 5 bases, J lost 6 bases, and 18 bases lay in between. This CDR3 has 15 residues. CDR1 SGHAT and CDR2 FQNNGV come from the germline V gene. CDR3 bases: TGTGCCAGCAGCCCTTGGTCCCCCGAGCCCGATACGCAGTATTTT. It yields the protein CASSPWSPEPDTQYF.

In this sample, this clonotype turned up a few times. CDR3 in DNA: TGTGCCAGCAGACGTTTGACCTATGGCTACACCTTC. This sequence encodes CASRRLTYGYTF. The chain combines TRBV2 with TRBJ1-2; D is unclear. The CDR3 has 12 amino acids. V was cut by 6 bases and J by 4 bases, with 9 bases left in between. CDR1 and CDR2 from the germline V gene are SNHLY and FYNNEI.

The V gene is TRBV4-2, the J gene TRBJ2-2; 8 nucleotides align to TRBD2. The CDR3 has 15 amino acids. The germline gives CDR1 LGHNA, CDR2 YNFKEQ. V lost 4 bases and J lost 7; bases outside the gene matches: 8. The DNA of the CDR3 is TGTGCCAGCAGCCCCGCCGGGGGGGTACACGGGGAGCTGTTTTTT. This encodes CASSPAGGVHGELFF.

V is TRBV29-1 and J is TRBJ2-1, with D perhaps matching TRBD1 (5 bases). V gave up 4 bases and J gave up 4 bases, with 8 bases separating them. CDR1 SQVTM and CDR2 ANQGSEA come from the germline V gene. This CDR3 comprises 12 residues. The CDR3 DNA reads as TGCAGCGTTGGAAGGGGATACAATGAGCAGTTCTTC. This sequence encodes CSVGRGYNEQFF.

The V and J genes are TRBV5-1 and TRBJ2-5; possible D gene TRBD2, 5 bases. The germline V gene encodes CDR1 SGHRS and CDR2 YFSETQ. V was clipped by 4 bases and J by 3 bases, with 13 bases between them. The CDR3 is 14 amino acids. This CDR3 is CASSLALVEETQYF. The CDR3 DNA reads TGCGCCAGCAGCCTAGCCCTGGTGGAAGAGACCCAGTACTTC.

This clonotype has ten or more counts. This chain uses TRBV6-6 with TRBJ1-5, with D possibly being TRBD1 (5 bases). V was trimmed by 5 bases and J by 8 bases, leaving 10 bases between them. Germline assignment: CDR1 MNHNY and CDR2 SVGAGI (reference sequence). CDR3 size: 12 residues. The DNA of the CDR3 is TGTGCCAGCAGTCGGGACGCCGAGCCCCAGCATTTT. Encoded protein: CASSRDAEPQHF.

This clonotype was picked up many times. The V gene is TRBV29-1, the J gene TRBJ2-5; D might be TRBD1 or TRBD2, each matching 6 bases. The CDR3 is 13 residues long. Trimming cost V 8 bases and J 3 bases, with 16 bases left between them. Germline CDR1 is SQVTM and CDR2 is ANQGSEA. For the CDR3, the DNA is TGCAGCACCCAAAGGGGGGCGGAAGAGACCCAGTACTTC. As protein: CSTQRGAEETQYF.